This record concerns one TCR beta chain sequence. This sample was taken from a study of blood T cell repertoires in COVID-19. Across the whole study: Acute and convalescent COVID-19 specimens originated in the United States, Italy and Spain. In each case, the material was cDNA or gDNA derived from T cells, B-cell-depleted T cells, or PBMCs.

Trimming pared 5 bases from V and 7 bases from J, leaving 10 bases between. Germline V gene lookup returns CDR1 SGDLS and CDR2 YYNGEE. This CDR3 contains 12 residues. In the source study's methods: Scientists estimated how many nucleated cells there were by amplifying reference gene primers. Sequencing was performed with immunoSEQ multiplex PCR; in TCRdb, only in-frame clones are kept and a portion is missing. V, J and clone size derive from that table, while D and trimming were established from the DNA sequence. The sample has over 45,000 clones; roughly four fifths are singletons. V and J are TRBV9 and TRBJ1-3; D gene ambiguous. The clonotype originates from a man between 40 and 49 years old with acute or convalescent COVID-19. Sequenced sample: peripheral blood. The CDR3 loop is CASRSAGNTIYF. The CDR3 DNA reads TGTGCCAGCAGATCGGCGGGGAACACCATATATTTT.